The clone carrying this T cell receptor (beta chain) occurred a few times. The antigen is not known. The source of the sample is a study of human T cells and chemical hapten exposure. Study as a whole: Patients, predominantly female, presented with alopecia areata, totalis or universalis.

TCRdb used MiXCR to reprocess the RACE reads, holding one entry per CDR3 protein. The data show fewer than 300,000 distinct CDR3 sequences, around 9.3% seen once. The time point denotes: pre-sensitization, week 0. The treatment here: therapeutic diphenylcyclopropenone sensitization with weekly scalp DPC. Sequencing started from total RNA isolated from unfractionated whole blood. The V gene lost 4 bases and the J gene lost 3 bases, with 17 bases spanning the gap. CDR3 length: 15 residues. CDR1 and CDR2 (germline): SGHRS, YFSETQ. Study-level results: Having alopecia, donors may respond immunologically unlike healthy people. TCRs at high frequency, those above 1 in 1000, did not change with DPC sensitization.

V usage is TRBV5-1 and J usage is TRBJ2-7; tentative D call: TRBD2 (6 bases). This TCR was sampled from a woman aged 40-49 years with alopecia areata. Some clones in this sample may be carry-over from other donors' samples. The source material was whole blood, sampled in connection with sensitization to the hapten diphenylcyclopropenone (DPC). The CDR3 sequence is CASSPQSGGLYEQYF. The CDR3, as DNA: TGCGCCAGCAGCCCACAAAGCGGAGGGCTCTACGAGCAGTACTTC.